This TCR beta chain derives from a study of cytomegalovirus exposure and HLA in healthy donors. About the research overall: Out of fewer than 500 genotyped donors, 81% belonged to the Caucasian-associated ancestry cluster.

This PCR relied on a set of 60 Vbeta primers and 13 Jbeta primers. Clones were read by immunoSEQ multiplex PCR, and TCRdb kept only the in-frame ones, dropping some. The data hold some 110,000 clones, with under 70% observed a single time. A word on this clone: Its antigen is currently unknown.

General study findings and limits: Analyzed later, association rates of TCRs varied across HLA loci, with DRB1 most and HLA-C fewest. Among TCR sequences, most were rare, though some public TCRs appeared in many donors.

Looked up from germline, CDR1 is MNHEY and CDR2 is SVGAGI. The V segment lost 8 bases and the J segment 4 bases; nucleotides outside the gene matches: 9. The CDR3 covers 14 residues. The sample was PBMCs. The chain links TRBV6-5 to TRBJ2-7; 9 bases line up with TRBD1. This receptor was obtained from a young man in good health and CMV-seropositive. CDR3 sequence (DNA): TGTGCCAGCGGCCCGGGACAGGGCCCTTACGAGCAGTACGTC. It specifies CASGPGQGPYEQYV.